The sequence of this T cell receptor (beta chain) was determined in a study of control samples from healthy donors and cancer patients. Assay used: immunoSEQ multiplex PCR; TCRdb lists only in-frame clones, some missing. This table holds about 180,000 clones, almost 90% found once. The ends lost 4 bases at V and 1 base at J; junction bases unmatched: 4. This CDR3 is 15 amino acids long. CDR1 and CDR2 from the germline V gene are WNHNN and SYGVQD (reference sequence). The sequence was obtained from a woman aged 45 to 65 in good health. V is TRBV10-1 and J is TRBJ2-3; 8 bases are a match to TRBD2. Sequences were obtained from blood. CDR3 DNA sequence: TGCGCCAGCAGTGCGGGGGGGACCCGCACAGATACGCAGTATTTT. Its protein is CASSAGGTRTDTQYF.